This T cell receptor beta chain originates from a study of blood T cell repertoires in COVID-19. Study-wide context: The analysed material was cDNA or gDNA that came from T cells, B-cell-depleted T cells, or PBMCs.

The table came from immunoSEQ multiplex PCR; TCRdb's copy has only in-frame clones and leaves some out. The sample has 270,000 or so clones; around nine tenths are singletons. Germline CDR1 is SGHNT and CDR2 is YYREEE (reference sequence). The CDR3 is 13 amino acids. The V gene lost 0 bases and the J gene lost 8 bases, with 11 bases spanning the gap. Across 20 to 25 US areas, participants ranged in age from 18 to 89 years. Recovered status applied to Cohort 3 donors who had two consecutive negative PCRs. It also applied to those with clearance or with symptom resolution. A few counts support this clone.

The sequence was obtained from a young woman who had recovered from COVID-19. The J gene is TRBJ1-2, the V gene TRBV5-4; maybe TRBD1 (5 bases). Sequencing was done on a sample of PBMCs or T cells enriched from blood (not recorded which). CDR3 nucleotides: TGTGCCAGCAGCTTGGCGGGGGTGGAGGGCTACACCTTC. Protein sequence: CASSLAGVEGYTF.